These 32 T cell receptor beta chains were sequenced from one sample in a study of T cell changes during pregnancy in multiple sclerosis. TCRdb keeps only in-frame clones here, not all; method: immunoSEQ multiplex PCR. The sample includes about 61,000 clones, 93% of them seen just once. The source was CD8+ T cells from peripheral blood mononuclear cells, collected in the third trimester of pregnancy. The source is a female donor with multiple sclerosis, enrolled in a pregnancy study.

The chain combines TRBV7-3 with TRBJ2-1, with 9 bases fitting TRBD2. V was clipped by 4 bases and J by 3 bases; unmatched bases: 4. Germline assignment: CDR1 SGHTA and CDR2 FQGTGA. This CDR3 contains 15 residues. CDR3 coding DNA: TGTGCCAGCAGCTCAGGACTAGCGATCTACAATGAGCAGTTCTTC. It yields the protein CASSSGLAIYNEQFF.

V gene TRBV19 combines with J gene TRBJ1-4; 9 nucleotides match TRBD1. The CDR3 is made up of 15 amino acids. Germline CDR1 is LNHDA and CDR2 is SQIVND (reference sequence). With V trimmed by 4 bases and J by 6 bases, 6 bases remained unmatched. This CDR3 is CASSTSGQGDEKLFF. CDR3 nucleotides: TGTGCCAGTAGTACATCGGGACAGGGTGATGAAAAACTGTTTTTT.

The CDR3 nucleotides read TGTGCCTGGAGGGGCAGGGGTTCGGATGAGCAGTTCTTC. Translating it yields CAWRGRGSDEQFF. This chain connects TRBV30 to TRBJ2-1; D is possibly TRBD1 (6 bases). V was clipped by 3 bases and J by 8 bases, with 14 bases between them. The CDR3 length is 13 residues. Germline V lookup: CDR1 GTSNPN, CDR2 SVGIG (reference sequence).

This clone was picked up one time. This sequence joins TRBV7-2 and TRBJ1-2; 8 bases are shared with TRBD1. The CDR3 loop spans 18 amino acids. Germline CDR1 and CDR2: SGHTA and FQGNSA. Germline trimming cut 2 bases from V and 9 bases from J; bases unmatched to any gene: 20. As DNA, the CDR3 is TGTGCCAGCAGCTTATCGACGGCAGTTCGACAGGGGCATTTGAGCTACACCTTC. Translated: CASSLSTAVRQGHLSYTF.

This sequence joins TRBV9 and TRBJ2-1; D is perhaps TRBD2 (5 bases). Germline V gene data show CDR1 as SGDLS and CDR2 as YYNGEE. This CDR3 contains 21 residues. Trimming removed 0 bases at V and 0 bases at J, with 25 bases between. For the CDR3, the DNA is TGTGCCAGCAGCGTAGATACGCGAACGGCTGCGGTAGAGGGCTCCTACAATGAGCAGTTCTTC. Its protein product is CASSVDTRTAAVEGSYNEQFF.

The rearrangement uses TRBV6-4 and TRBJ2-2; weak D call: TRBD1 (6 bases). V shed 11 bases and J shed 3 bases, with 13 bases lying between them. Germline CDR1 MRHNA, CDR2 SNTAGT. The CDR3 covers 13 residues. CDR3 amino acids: CACRDTYTGELFF. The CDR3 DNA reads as TGTGCCTGCCGGGACACTTACACCGGGGAGCTGTTTTTT.

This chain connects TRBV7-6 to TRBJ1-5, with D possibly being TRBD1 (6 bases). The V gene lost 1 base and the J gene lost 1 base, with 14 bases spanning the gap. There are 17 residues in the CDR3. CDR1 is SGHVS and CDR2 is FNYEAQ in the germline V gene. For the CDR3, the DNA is TGTGCCAGCAGCTTAGGCAAAGTCGGGACAAGCAATCAGCCCCAGCATTTT. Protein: CASSLGKVGTSNQPQHF.

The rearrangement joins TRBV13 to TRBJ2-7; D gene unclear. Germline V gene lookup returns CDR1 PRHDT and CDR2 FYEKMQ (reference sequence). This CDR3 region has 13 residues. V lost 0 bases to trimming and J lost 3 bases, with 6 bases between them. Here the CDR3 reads CASSLGRSYEQYF. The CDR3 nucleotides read TGTGCCAGCAGCTTAGGACGGAGCTACGAGCAGTACTTC.

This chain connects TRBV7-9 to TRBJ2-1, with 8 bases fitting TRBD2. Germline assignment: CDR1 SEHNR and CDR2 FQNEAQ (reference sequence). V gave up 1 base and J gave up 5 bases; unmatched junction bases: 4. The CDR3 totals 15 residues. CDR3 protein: CASSLGAGVDNEQFF. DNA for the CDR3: TGTGCCAGCAGCTTAGGAGCGGGAGTGGACAATGAGCAGTTCTTC.

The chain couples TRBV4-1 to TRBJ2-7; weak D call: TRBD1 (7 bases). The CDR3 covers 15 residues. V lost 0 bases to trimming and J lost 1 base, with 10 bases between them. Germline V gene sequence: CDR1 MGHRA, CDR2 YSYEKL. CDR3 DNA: TGCGCCAGCAGCCAAGATTCAGGGGGGTCCTACGAGCAGTACTTC. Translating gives CASSQDSGGSYEQYF.

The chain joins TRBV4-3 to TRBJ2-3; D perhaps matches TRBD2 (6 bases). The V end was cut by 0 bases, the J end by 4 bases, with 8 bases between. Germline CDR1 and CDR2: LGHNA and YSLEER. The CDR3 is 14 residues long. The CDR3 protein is CASSQDGGADTQYF. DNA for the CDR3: TGCGCCAGCAGCCAAGATGGAGGGGCAGATACGCAGTATTTT.

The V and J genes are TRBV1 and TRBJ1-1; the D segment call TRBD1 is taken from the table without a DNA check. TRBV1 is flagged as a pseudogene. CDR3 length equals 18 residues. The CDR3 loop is CTSSQGLDREDENTEAFF. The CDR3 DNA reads TGCACCAGCAGCCAAGGACTGGACAGGGAGGATGAGAACACTGAAGCTTTCTTT.

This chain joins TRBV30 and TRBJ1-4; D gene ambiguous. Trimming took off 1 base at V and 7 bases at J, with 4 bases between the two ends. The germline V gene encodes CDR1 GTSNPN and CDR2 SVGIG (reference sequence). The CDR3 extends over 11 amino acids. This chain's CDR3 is CAWSDGEKLFF. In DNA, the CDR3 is TGTGCCTGGAGTGACGGTGAAAAACTGTTTTTT.

CDR3 coding DNA: TGTGCCAGCCCAAACAGGGGAGGTGGGGCCAACGTCCTGACTTTC. Translating gives CASPNRGGGANVLTF. The chain joins TRBV7-9 to TRBJ2-6; D might be TRBD1 (7 bases). The ends were cut back, 8 bases at V and 3 bases at J, with 14 bases in the middle. Germline V CDR1 and CDR2: SEHNR, FQNEAQ (reference sequence). This CDR3 comprises 15 residues.

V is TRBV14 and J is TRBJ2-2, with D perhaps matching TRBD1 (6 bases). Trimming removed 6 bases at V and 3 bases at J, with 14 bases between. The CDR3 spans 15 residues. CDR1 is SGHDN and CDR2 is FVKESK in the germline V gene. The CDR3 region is CASSPQGMDTGELFF. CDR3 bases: TGTGCCAGCAGTCCCCAGGGGATGGACACCGGGGAGCTGTTTTTT.

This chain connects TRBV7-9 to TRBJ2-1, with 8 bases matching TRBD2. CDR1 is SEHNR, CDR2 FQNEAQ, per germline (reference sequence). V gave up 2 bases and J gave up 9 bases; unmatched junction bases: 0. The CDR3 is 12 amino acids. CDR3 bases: TGTGCCAGCAGCTTACTAGCGGGTGAGCAGTTCTTC. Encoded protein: CASSLLAGEQFF.

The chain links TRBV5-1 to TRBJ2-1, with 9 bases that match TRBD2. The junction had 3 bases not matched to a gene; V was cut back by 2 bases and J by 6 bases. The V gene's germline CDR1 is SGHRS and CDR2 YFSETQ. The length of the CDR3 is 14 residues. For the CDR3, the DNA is TGCGCCAGCAGCTTACCGGGACTAGCCAATGAGCAGTTCTTC. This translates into CASSLPGLANEQFF.

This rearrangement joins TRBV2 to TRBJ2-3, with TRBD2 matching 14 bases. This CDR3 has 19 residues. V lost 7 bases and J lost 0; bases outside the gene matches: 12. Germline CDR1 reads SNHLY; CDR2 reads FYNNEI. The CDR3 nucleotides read TGTGCCAGCACCCTATCGGGACTAGCGGGAGATCCTAGCACAGATACGCAGTATTTT. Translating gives CASTLSGLAGDPSTDTQYF.

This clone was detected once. DNA for the CDR3: TGTGCCAGCAGACCGACAGGGGGCCGGGGCTACACCTTC. It is translated as CASRPTGGRGYTF. This chain connects TRBV5-6 to TRBJ1-2, with TRBD1 matching 10 bases. Trimming at V came to 5 bases and at J to 8 bases, leaving 6 bases not matched to a gene. CDR3 length: 13 residues. Germline values: CDR1 SGHDT, CDR2 YYEEEE.

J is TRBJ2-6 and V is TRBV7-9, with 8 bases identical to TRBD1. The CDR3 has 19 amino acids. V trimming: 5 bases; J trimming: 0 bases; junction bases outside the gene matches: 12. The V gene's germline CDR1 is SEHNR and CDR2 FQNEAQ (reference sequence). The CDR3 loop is CASSPSPGQDHSGANVLTF. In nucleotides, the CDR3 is TGTGCCAGCAGCCCATCCCCGGGACAGGACCACTCTGGGGCCAACGTCCTGACTTTC.

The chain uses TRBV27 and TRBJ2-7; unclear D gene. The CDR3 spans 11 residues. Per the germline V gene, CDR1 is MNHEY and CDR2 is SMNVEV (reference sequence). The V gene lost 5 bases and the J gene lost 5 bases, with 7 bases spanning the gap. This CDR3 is CASSHYHEQYF. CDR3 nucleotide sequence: TGTGCCAGCAGTCACTATCACGAGCAGTACTTC.

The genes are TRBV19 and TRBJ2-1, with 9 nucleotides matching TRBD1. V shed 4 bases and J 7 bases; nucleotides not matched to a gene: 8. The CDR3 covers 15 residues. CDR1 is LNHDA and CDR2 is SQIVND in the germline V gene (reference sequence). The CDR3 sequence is CASSTPGTGINEQFF. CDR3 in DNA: TGTGCCAGTAGTACCCCCGGGACAGGGATTAATGAGCAGTTCTTC.

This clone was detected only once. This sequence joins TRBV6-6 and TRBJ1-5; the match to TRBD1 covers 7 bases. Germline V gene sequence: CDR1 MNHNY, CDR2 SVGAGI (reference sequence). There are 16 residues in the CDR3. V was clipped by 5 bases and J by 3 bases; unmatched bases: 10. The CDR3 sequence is CASSPLGQAYNQPQHF. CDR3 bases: TGTGCCAGCAGTCCACTTGGACAGGCTTACAATCAGCCCCAGCATTTT.

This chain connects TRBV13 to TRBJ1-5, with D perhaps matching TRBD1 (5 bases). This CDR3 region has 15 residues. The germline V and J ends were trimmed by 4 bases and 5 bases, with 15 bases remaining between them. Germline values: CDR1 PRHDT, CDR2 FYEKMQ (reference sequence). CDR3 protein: CASSSSRVFDQPQHF. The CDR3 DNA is TGTGCCAGCAGCTCATCCAGGGTTTTCGATCAGCCCCAGCATTTT.

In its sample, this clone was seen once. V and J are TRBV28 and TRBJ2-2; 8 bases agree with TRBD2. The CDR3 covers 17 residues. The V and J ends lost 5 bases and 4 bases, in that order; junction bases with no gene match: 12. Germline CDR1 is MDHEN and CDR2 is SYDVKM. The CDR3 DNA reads TGTGCCAGCAGTAGGGAAGCAGCGGGAGATTTCACCGGGGAGCTGTTTTTT. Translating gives CASSREAAGDFTGELFF.

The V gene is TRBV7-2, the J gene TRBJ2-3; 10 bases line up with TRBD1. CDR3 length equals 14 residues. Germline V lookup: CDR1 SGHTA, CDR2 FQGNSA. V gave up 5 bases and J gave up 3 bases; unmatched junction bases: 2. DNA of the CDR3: TGTGCCAGCAGCCGGGACAGGGGTACAGATACGCAGTATTTT. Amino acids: CASSRDRGTDTQYF.

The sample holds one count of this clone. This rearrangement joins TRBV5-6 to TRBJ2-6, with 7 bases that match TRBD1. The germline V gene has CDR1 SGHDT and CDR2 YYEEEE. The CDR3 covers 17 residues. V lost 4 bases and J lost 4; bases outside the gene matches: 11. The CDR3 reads CASSRDSWILGANVLTF. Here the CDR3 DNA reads TGTGCCAGCAGCCGGGACAGCTGGATATTGGGGGCCAACGTCCTGACTTTC. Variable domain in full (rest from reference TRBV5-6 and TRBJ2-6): DAGVTQSPTHLIKTRGQQVTLRCSPKSGHDTVSWYQQALGQGPQFIFQYYEEEERQRGNFPDRFSGHQFPNYSSELNVNALLLGDSALYLCASSRDSWILGANVLTFGAGSRLTVL.

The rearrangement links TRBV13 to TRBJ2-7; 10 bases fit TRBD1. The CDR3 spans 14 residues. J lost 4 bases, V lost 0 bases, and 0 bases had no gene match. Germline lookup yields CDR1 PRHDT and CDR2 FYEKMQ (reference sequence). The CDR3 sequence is CASSLGDRGYEQYF. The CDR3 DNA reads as TGTGCCAGCAGCTTAGGGGACAGGGGGTACGAGCAGTACTTC. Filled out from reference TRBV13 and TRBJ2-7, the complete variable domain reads AAGVIQSPRHLIKEKRETATLKCYPIPRHDTVYWYQQGPGQDPQFLISFYEKMQSDKGSIPDRFSAQQFSDYHSELNMSSLELGDSALYFCASSLGDRGYEQYFGPGTRLTVT.

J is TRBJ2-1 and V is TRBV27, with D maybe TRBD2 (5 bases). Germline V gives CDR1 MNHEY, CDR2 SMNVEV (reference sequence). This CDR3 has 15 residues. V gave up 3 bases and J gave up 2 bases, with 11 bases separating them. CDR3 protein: CASSFGRGAYNEQFF. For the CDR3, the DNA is TGTGCCAGCAGTTTTGGCCGGGGAGCCTACAATGAGCAGTTCTTC.

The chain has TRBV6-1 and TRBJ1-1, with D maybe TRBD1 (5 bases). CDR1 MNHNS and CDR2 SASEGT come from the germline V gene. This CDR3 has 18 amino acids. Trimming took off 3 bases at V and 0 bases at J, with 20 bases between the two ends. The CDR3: CASSDLGPRRTVNTEAFF. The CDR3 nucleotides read TGTGCCAGCAGTGACTTGGGGCCTCGGCGCACTGTGAACACTGAAGCTTTCTTT.

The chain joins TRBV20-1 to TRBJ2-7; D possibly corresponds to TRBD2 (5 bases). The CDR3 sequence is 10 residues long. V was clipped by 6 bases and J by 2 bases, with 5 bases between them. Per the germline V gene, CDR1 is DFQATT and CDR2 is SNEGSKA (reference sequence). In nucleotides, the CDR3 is TGCAGTGCCGGGGCCTACGAGCAGTACTTC. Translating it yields CSAGAYEQYF.

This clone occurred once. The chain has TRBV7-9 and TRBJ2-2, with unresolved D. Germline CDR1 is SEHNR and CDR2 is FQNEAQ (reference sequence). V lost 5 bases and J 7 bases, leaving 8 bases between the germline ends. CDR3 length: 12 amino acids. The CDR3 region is CASSRAVGELFF. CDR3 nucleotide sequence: TGTGCCAGCAGCCGCGCCGTCGGGGAGCTGTTTTTT.